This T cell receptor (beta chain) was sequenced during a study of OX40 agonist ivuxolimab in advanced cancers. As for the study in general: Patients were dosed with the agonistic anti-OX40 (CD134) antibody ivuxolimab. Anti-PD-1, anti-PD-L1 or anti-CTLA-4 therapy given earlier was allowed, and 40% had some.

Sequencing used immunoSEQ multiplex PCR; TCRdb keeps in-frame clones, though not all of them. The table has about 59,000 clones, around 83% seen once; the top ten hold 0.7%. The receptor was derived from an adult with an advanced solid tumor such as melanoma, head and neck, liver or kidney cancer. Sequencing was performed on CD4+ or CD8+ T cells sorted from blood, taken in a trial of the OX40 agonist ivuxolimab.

CDR3 DNA: TGTGCCATCCCTGGACAGGGGCTGTACAATGAGCAGTTCTTC. Its protein product is CAIPGQGLYNEQFF. This chain links TRBV7-9 with TRBJ2-1; 9 positions match TRBD1. V gave up 10 bases and J gave up 4 bases; unmatched junction bases: 8. Germline values: CDR1 SEHNR, CDR2 FQNEAQ (reference sequence). The CDR3 loop spans 14 amino acids.